The sequence of this TCR beta chain was determined in a study of Graves' ophthalmopathy and Graves' hyperthyroidism. Study as a whole: No treatment had been given when peripheral blood was collected at initial diagnosis. Findings of the study overall: Blood was where most expanded thyroid clonotypes above 0.001 frequency also turned up.

Of note for this clonotype: Its antigen is still unknown.

RNA transcripts provided the template for amplifying TCR beta CDR3 regions. RT-PCR with HTBI primers came first, then second-round multiplex PCR. TCRdb fed the multiplex PCR reads into MiXCR, producing one record per CDR3 protein. The table has around 600,000 distinct CDR3 sequences, just over 40% seen once; the top ten hold 3% to 3.5%. With 5 bases clipped from V and 4 bases from J, the junction kept 7 bases outside the gene matches. Germline V gene lookup returns CDR1 SGHTA and CDR2 FQGTGA. The length of the CDR3 is 15 residues. Clinical symptoms, serum thyroxine, TRAb, thyroid ultrasound and orbital computed tomography were relied on for diagnosis.

This receptor was taken from an adult man with Graves' ophthalmopathy. The chain employs TRBV7-3 and TRBJ2-5; 10 bases line up with TRBD1. The sample was peripheral blood. This CDR3 is CASSRTGGPGETQYF. In DNA, the CDR3 is TGTGCCAGCAGCCGGACAGGGGGGCCCGGAGAGACCCAGTACTTC.